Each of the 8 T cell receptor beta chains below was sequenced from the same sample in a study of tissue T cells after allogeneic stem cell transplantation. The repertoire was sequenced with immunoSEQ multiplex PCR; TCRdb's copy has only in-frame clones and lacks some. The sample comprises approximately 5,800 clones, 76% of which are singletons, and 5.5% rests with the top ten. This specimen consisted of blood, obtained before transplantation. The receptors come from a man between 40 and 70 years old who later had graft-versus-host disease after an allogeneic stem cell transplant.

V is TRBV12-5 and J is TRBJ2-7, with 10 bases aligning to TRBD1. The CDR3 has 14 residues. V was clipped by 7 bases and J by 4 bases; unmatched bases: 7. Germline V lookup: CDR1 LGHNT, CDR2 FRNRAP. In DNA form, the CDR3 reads TGTGCTAGTGTTGGGACAGGGGCGGCGTACGAGCAGTACTTC. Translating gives CASVGTGAAYEQYF.

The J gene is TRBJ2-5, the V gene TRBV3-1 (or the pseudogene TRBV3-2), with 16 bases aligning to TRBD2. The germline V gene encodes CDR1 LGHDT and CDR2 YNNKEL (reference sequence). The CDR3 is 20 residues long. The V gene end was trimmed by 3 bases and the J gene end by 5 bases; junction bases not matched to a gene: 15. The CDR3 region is CASSQDIPGLAGGPRETQYF. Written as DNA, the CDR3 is TGTGCCAGCAGCCAGGACATACCGGGACTAGCGGGGGGGCCTAGGGAGACCCAGTACTTC.

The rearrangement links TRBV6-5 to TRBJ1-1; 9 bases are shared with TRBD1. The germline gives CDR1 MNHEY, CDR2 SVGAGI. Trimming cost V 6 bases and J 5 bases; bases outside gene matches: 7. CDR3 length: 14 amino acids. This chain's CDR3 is CASSLWTGVTEAFF. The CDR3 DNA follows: TGTGCCAGCAGCCTTTGGACAGGGGTGACTGAAGCTTTCTTT.

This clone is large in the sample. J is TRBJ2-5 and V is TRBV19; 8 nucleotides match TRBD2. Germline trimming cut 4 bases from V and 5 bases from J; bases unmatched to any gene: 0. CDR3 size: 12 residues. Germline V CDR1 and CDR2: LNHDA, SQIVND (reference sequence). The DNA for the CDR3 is TGTGCCAGTAGTACGGGGGGGGAGACCCAGTACTTC. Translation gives CASSTGGETQYF.

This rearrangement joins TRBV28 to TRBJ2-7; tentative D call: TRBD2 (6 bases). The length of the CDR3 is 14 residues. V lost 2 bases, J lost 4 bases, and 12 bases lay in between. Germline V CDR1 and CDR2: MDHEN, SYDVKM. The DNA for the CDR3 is TGTGCCAGCAGTTTAGGGCAGGGAGGATACGAGCAGTACTTC. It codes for CASSLGQGGYEQYF.

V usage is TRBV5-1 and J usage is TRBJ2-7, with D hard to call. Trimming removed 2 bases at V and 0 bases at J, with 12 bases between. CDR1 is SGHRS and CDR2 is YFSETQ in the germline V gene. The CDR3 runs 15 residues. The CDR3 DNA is TGCGCCAGCAGCTTCAACGGGCCGAGCTCCTACGAGCAGTACTTC. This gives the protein CASSFNGPSSYEQYF.

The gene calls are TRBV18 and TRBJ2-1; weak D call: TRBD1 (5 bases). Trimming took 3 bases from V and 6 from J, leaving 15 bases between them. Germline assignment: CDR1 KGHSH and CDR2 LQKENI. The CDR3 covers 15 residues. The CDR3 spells CASSPPDSPGNEQFF. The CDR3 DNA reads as TGTGCCAGCTCACCTCCCGACAGCCCGGGCAATGAGCAGTTCTTC. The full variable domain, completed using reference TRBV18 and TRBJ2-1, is NAGVMQNPRHLVRRRGQEARLRCSPMKGHSHVYWYRQLPEEGLKFMVYLQKENIIDESGMPKERFSAEFPKEGPSILRIQQVVRGDSAAYFCASSPPDSPGNEQFFGPGTRLTVL.

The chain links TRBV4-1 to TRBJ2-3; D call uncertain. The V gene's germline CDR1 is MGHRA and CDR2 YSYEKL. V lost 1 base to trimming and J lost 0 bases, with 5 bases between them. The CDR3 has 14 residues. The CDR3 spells CASSQGMSTDTQYF. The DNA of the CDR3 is TGCGCCAGCAGCCAAGGGATGAGCACAGATACGCAGTATTTT.